The source of this TCR beta chain is a study of control samples from healthy donors and cancer patients (dated by TCRdb to the early 2020s). The library was made by the immunoSEQ multiplex PCR assay. TCRdb retrieved this table from immuneACCESS and kept in-frame rearrangements only. Not all clones are present; in checked studies, unresolved V genes account for under half, and no reason is known for the remainder. Across this sample there are more than 95,000 clones, with roughly 90% seen only once. Of the sample, about a fifth falls within the top ten clones. CDR1 SGHTA and CDR2 FQGTGA were looked up in the germline V gene. V drops 4 bases and J drops 4 bases, leaving 16 bases in between. The CDR3 sequence holds 15 residues, the cysteine and phenylalanine included. Only the CDR3 portion is preserved as DNA: 45 bases, with reading frame beginning at the first base. Of note for this clone: Its antigen specificity is not known. Base qualities are not recorded, but no much larger clone differs from it by a single base.

Specimen: PBMCs. The receptor comes from a man in his sixties with lung cancer. The chain is assembled from TRBV7-3 and TRBJ1-1; TRBD1 might be the D gene, on 5 matching bases. The CDR3 is CASSYQGLEGTEAFF. The sequenced DNA is TGTGCCAGCAGCTACCAGGGACTCGAGGGCACTGAAGCTTTCTTT.